This T cell receptor (beta chain) was captured by sequencing in a study of regulatory T cells in long-lasting Graves disease. The time point denotes: newly diagnosed GD, antithyroid drugs for less than 3 months. RNA isolated from PBMCs was used to make the TCR library. An endocrinology unit in Xi'an, China, supplied the patients. With iRepertoire HTBI primers and Arm-PCR of CDR3 regions, TCR beta libraries were built. TCRdb ran MiXCR on the multiplex PCR reads and lists one entry per CDR3 protein. The profile shows about 380,000 distinct CDR3 sequences, 15% to 17% of them singletons. This clonotype occurred many times. Trimming took off 0 bases at V and 1 base at J, with 7 bases between the two ends. Looked up from germline, CDR1 is MNHEY and CDR2 is SVGEGT. CDR3 length: 15 residues.

The chain recombines TRBV6-2 or TRBV6-3 with TRBJ1-5, with no clear D. This sequence was found in a female donor with Graves disease. Sequencing was performed on peripheral blood mononuclear cells (PBMCs), taken at new diagnosis, from a patient treated with antithyroid drugs. The CDR3 nucleotides read TGTGCCAGCAGTTACTCGAGTGGAAGCAATCAGCCCCAGCATTTT. Translation: CASSYSSGSNQPQHF.